These T cell receptor beta chains were read from a single sample in a study of T cell responses to AZD1222 COVID-19 vaccine. Profiled with immunoSEQ multiplex PCR; TCRdb holds only in-frame clones, not every one. This repertoire shows approximately 150,000 clones, about 92% found once; its top ten account for roughly 3.3%. The sequencing here drew on peripheral blood, taken 28 days after the second AZD1222 dose. Every receptor here comes from an adult who received the AZD1222 COVID-19 vaccine. Both conserved end residues are trimmed from each CDR3. Each record gives: clone size, V gene, J gene, CDR3 protein. The size entry is marked missing in some rows and otherwise reads once, few, many or a size class.

clone_size: .; v_call: TRBV5-1; j_call: TRBJ2-7; cdr3_aa: ASSLVGAQALNYEQY
clone_size: .; v_call: TRBV2; j_call: TRBJ2-5; cdr3_aa: ASSTRTGGTQY
clone_size: once; v_call: TRBV24-1; j_call: TRBJ1-1; cdr3_aa: ATSDPGQGSTEAF
clone_size: .; v_call: TRBV28; j_call: TRBJ1-2; cdr3_aa: ASSSPGANYGYT
clone_size: .; v_call: TRBV29-1; j_call: TRBJ2-7; cdr3_aa: SVDGQGTYEQY
clone_size: .; v_call: TRBV25-1; j_call: TRBJ1-2; cdr3_aa: ASSDPGQGGNGYT
clone_size: once; v_call: TRBV19; j_call: TRBJ2-2; cdr3_aa: ASSTGTGELF
clone_size: .; v_call: TRBV5-1; j_call: TRBJ2-2; cdr3_aa: ASSGGTSGSVAAGELF
clone_size: .; v_call: TRBV5-1; j_call: TRBJ2-7; cdr3_aa: ASSLFRGGRGNPYEQY
clone_size: .; v_call: TRBV10-3; j_call: TRBJ1-6; cdr3_aa: AISESSGGESPLH
clone_size: once; v_call: TRBV12-5; j_call: TRBJ2-7; cdr3_aa: ASGRVGTIVYEQY
clone_size: .; v_call: TRBV29-1; j_call: TRBJ2-1; cdr3_aa: SVDRGRAGNEQF
clone_size: .; v_call: TRBV14; j_call: TRBJ1-4; cdr3_aa: ASSLGPRPNEKLF
clone_size: .; v_call: TRBV7-7; j_call: TRBJ2-7; cdr3_aa: ASSYSTSDEQY
clone_size: .; v_call: TRBV5-1; j_call: TRBJ1-4; cdr3_aa: ASRYGSGNEKLF
clone_size: .; v_call: TRBV24-1; j_call: TRBJ2-1; cdr3_aa: ATSDLYRGLGNEQF
clone_size: .; v_call: TRBV7-2; j_call: TRBJ2-5; cdr3_aa: ASSLVGQTIQETQY
clone_size: .; v_call: TRBV3-1/TRBV3-2; j_call: TRBJ1-2; cdr3_aa: ASSQVTKPANYGYT
clone_size: .; v_call: TRBV28; j_call: TRBJ1-1; cdr3_aa: ASSSHSGLVRAF
clone_size: .; v_call: TRBV10-2; j_call: TRBJ1-5; cdr3_aa: ASSEQGSSQPQH
clone_size: .; v_call: TRBV9; j_call: TRBJ1-5; cdr3_aa: ASSVDQDSNQPQH
clone_size: .; v_call: TRBV3-1/TRBV3-2; j_call: TRBJ1-1; cdr3_aa: ASSQGLTNTEAF
clone_size: .; v_call: TRBV18; j_call: TRBJ1-4; cdr3_aa: ASSRGEANEKLF
clone_size: .; v_call: TRBV11-3; j_call: TRBJ2-7; cdr3_aa: ASSLYNTYEQY
clone_size: .; v_call: TRBV4-1; j_call: TRBJ2-1; cdr3_aa: AAAKIGPKDEQF
clone_size: .; v_call: TRBV29-1; j_call: TRBJ2-1; cdr3_aa: SARGTVFNEQF
clone_size: few; v_call: TRBV6-2/TRBV6-3; j_call: TRBJ1-1; cdr3_aa: ASSYVQGRTEAF
clone_size: .; v_call: TRBV7-2; j_call: TRBJ1-4; cdr3_aa: ASSFHGTDNEKLF
clone_size: .; v_call: TRBV7-9; j_call: TRBJ1-1; cdr3_aa: ASSPSGTVNTEAF
clone_size: .; v_call: TRBV28; j_call: TRBJ1-5; cdr3_aa: ASTWDSQPQH
clone_size: .; v_call: TRBV5-1; j_call: TRBJ2-1; cdr3_aa: ASSLGNGLAGSSEQF
clone_size: .; v_call: TRBV7-2; j_call: TRBJ2-2; cdr3_aa: ASSFRLAGTTGELF